This TCR beta chain was sequenced for a study of blood T cell repertoires in COVID-19. Study-wide background: Both acute and convalescent COVID-19 samples were obtained from the United States, Italy and Spain. The analysed material was cDNA or gDNA that came from T cells, B-cell-depleted T cells, or PBMCs.

Seattle's enrolled individuals joined amid active infection and were then monitored longitudinally. Original analysis: Researchers report that nucleated cell counts were estimated from reference gene primer amplification. Sequencing used immunoSEQ multiplex PCR; TCRdb keeps in-frame clones, though not all of them. Clone size and the V and J calls come from that table; the DNA yielded D and trimming. The table has 100,000 to 150,000 clones, 74% seen once. The V end lost 6 bases, the J end lost 4 bases, and 16 bases lay between the germline ends. The CDR3 contains 14 residues. Germline values: CDR1 MNHEY, CDR2 SVGAGI.

The sequence was collected from a man older than 75 with COVID-19, enrolled during active disease. Sample: peripheral blood. The chain is built from TRBV6-5 and TRBJ2-7; possibly TRBD1 for D (6 bases). In DNA, the CDR3 is TGTGCCAGCAGACCCATTACAGGGAAGTACGAGCAGTACTTC. Its protein product is CASRPITGKYEQYF.